The source of this T cell receptor beta chain is a study of cytomegalovirus exposure and HLA in healthy donors. General study results and limits: Sequencing had likely introduced a cluster of highly shared sequence variants as an artifact. It was assumed in the presence/absence analyses that sequencing depth was roughly uniform across donors.

In the PCR, 60 Vbeta and 13 Jbeta primers were used. TCRdb's copy holds only in-frame clones and misses some; the assay was immunoSEQ multiplex PCR. The table lists 100,000 to 120,000 clones, 60% to 85% of them singletons. A single count supports this clone. Its antigen is not identified. Trimming took off 4 bases at V and 4 bases at J, with 22 bases between the two ends. CDR3 size: 17 residues. The V gene's germline CDR1 is KGHSH and CDR2 LQKENI. The receptor's source is a woman between 40 and 55 years old in good health and CMV-seropositive. J is TRBJ1-2 and V is TRBV18; D gene ambiguous. Sequenced material: PBMCs. In nucleotides, the CDR3 is TGTGCCAGCTCACAAATACCCAGGACTACGCCAATCTATGGCTACACCTTC. This gives the protein CASSQIPRTTPIYGYTF.